This TCR beta chain was captured in a study of shared clonotypes between healthy human individuals. V was shortened by 4 bases and J by 6 bases, with 16 bases between the two germline ends. This CDR3 is built from 14 residues. Per germline, CDR1 SGHVS and CDR2 FQNEAQ. This clone was seen a handful of times. Assay used: immunoSEQ multiplex PCR; TCRdb lists only in-frame clones, some missing. The table has more than 550,000 clones, around 70% seen once. Sequencing was done on a sample of memory CD4+ T cells sorted from blood. Specified subset: CD45RA-negative fraction. The sequence derives from a woman between 25 and 40 years old in good health. V and J are TRBV7-8 and TRBJ2-7; D could derive from TRBD1 or TRBD2 (6 bases each). CDR3 nucleotide sequence: TGTGCCAGCAGCTCAACGATAGGGGGAGGCGAGCAGTACTTC. Amino acids: CASSSTIGGGEQYF. The variable domain in full, with the rest retrieved from reference TRBV7-8 and TRBJ2-7, is GAGVSQSPRYKVAKRGQDVALRCDPISGHVSLFWYQQALGQGPEFLTYFQNEAQLDKSGLPSDRFFAERPEGSVSTLKIQRTQQEDSAVYLCASSSTIGGGEQYFGPGTRLTVT.